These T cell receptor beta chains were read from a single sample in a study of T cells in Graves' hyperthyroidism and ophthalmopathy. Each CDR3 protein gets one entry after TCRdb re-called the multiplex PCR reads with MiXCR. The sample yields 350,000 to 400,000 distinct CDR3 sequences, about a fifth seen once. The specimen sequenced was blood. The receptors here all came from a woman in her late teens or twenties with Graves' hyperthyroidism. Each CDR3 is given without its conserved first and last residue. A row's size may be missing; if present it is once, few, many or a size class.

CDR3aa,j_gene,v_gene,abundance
ASSQLQGYGYT,TRBJ1-2,TRBV4-1,many
ASSSRYGYT,TRBJ1-2,TRBV6-5,many
ASSDSAGGSTDTQY,TRBJ2-3,TRBV6-4,few
ASSVGPDRVYEQY,TRBJ2-7,TRBV9,few
ASSQTRQGSYT,TRBJ1-2,TRBV4-1,NA
ASSHTGLAASQETQY,TRBJ2-5,TRBV4-1,many
ASSFTGEGTYEQY,TRBJ2-7,TRBV5-1,many
ASSLVRQGSAF,TRBJ1-1,TRBV7-8,many
AWKDPFGRRPESF,TRBJ1-1,TRBV30,many
ASSGDSSNQPQH,TRBJ1-5,TRBV6-1,many
SSYRDAGQPQH,TRBJ1-5,TRBV20-1,many
AWSVRRGAFTDTQY,TRBJ2-3,TRBV30,NA
ASSWVGGTGSTEAF,TRBJ1-1,TRBV24-1,NA
SVNAGSTGTEAF,TRBJ1-1,TRBV29-1,NA
SARDHSYTSSGANVLT,TRBJ2-6,TRBV20-1,many
ASSDGTGSYEQY,TRBJ2-7,TRBV6-1,many